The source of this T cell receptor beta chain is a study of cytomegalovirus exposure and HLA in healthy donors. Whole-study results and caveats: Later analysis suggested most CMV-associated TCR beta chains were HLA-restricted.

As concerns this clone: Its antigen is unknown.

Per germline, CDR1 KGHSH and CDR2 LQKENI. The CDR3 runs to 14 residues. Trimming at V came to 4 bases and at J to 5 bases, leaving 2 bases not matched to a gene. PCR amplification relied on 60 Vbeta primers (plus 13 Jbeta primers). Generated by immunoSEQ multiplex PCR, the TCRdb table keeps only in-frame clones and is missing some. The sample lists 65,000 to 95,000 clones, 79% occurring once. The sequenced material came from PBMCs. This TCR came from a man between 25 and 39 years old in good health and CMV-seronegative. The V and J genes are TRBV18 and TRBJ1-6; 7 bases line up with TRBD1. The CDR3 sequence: CASSRDRDNSPLHF. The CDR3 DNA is TGTGCCAGCTCACGGGACAGAGATAATTCACCCCTCCACTTT.